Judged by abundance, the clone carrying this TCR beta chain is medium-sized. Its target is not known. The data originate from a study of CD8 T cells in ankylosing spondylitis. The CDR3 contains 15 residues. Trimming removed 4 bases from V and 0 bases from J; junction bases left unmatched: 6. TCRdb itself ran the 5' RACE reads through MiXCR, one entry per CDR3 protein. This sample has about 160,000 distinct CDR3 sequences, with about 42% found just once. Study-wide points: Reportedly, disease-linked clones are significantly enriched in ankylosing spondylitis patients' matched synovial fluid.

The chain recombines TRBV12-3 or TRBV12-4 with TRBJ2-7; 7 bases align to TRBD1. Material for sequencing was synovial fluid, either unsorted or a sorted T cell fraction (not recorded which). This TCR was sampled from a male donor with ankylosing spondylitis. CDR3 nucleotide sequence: TGTGCCAGCAGTTCGGAAGGGGGCATCTCCTACGAGCAGTACTTC. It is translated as CASSSEGGISYEQYF.